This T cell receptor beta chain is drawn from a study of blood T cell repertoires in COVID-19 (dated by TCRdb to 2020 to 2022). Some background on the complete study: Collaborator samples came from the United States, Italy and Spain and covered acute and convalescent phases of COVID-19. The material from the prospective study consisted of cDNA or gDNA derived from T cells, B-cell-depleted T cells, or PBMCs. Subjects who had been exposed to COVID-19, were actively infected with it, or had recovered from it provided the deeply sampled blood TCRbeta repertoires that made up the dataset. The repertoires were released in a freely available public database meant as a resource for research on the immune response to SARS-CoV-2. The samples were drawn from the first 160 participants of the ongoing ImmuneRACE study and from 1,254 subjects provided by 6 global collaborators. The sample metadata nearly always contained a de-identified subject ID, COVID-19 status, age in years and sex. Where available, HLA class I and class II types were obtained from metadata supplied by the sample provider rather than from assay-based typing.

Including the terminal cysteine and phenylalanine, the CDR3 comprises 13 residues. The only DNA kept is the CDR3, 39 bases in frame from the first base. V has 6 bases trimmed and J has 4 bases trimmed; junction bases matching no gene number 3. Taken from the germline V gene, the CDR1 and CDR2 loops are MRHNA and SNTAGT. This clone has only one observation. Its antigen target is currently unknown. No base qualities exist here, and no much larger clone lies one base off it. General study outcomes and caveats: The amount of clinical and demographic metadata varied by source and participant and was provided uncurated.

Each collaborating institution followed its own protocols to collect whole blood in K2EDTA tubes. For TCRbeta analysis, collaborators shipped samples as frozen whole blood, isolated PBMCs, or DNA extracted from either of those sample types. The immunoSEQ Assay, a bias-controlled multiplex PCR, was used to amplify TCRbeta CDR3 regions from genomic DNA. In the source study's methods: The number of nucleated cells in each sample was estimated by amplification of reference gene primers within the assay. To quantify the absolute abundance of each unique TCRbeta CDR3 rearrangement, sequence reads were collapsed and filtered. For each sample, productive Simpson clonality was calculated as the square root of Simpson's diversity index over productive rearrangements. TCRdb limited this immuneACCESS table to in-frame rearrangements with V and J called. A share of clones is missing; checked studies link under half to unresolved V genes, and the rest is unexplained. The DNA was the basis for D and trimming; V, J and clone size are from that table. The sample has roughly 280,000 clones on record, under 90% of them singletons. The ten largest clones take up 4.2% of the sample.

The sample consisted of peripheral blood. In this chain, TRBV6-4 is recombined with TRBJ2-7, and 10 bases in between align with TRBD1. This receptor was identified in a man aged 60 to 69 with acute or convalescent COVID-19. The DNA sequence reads TGTGCCAGCAGCGCGGACAGGGGGTACGAGCAGTACTTC. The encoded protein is CASSADRGYEQYF.